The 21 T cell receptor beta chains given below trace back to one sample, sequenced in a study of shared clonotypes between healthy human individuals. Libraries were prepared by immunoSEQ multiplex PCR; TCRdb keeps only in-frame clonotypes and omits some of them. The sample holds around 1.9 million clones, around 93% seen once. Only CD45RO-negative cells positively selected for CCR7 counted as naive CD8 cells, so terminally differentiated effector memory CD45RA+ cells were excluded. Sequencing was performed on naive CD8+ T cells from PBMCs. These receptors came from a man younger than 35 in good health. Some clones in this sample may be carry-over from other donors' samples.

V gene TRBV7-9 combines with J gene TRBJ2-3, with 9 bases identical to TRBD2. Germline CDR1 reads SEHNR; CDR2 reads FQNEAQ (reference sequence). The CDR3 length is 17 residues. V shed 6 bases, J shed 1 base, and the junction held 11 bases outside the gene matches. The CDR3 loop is CASSPGREGRGTDTQYF. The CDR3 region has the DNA TGTGCCAGCAGTCCCGGGCGGGAGGGCCGCGGCACAGATACGCAGTATTTT.

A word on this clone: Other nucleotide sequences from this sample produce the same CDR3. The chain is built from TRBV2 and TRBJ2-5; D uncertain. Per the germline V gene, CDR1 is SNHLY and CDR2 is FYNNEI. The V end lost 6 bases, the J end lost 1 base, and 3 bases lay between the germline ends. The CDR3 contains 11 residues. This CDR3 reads CASSAQETQYF. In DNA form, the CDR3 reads TGTGCCAGCAGCGCCCAAGAGACCCAGTACTTC.

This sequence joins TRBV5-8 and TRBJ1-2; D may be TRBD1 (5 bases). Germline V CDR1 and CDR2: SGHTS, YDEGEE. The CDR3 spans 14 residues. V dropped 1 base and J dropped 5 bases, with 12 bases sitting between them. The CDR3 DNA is TGTGCCAGCAGCTTGCTCAGGGACTTTTATGGCTACACCTTC. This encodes CASSLLRDFYGYTF.

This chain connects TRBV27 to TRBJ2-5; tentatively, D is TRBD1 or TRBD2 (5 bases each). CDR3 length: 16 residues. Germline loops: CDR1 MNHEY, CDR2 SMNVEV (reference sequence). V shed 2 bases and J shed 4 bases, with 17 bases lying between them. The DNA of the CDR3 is TGTGCCAGCAGTTTAGTGGGACCTCCACGGCGAGAGACCCAGTACTTC. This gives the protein CASSLVGPPRRETQYF.

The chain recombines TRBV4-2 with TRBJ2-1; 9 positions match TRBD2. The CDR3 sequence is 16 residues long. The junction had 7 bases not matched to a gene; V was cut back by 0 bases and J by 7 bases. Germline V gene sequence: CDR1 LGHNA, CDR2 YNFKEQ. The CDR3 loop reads CASSQDKREAGNEQFF. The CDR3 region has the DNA TGTGCCAGCAGCCAAGATAAGCGGGAGGCCGGGAATGAGCAGTTCTTC.

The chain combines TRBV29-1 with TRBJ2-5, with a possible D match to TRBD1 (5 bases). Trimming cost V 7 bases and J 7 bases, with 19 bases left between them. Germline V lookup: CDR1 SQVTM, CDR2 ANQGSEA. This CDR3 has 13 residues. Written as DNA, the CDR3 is TGCAGCGCCGGTGGACATGACGCGTGGACCCAGTACTTC. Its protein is CSAGGHDAWTQYF.

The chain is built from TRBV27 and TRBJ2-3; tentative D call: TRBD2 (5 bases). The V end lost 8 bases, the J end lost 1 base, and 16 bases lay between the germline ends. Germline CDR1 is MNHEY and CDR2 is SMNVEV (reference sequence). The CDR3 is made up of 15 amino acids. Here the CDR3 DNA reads TGTGCCAGCCACAAGCAGACACTAGGCACAGATACGCAGTATTTT. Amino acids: CASHKQTLGTDTQYF.

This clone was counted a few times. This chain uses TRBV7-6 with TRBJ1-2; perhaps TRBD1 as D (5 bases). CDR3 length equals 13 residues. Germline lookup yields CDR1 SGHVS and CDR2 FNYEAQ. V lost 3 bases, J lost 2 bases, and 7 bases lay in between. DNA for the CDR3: TGTGCCAGCAGCTTTGGGGGGAACTATGGCTACACCTTC. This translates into CASSFGGNYGYTF.

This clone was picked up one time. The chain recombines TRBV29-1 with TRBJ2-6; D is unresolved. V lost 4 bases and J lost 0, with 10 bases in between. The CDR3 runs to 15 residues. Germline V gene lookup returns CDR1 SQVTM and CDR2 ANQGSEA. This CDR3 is CSVGDTRSGANVLTF. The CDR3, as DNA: TGCAGCGTTGGAGACACCCGCTCTGGGGCCAACGTCCTGACTTTC.

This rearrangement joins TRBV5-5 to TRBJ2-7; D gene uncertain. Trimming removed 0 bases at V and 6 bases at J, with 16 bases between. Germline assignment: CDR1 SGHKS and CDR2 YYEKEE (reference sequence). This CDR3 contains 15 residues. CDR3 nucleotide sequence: TGTGCCAGCAGCTTGGCACGGGTTGGCCCCAGCGAGCAGTACTTC. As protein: CASSLARVGPSEQYF.

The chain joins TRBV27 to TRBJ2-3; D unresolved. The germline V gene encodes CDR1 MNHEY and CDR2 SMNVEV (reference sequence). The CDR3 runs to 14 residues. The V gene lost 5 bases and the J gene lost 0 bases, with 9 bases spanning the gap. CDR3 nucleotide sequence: TGTGCCAGCAGTCCGGAAACTAGCACAGATACGCAGTATTTT. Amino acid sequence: CASSPETSTDTQYF.

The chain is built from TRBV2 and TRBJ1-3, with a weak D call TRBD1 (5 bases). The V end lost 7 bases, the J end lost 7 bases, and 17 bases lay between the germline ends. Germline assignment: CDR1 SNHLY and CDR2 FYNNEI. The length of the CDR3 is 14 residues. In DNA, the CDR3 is TGTGCCAGCATTGGGGGGTTGGGGCCGAACACCATATATTTT. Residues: CASIGGLGPNTIYF.

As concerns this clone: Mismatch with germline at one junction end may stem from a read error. The CDR3 sequence: CASSLRLGAETQYF. The DNA of the CDR3 is TGTGCCAGCAGCTTAAGACTAGGGGCAGAAACGCAGTATTTT. The chain has TRBV7-6 and TRBJ2-3; maybe TRBD2 (6 bases). Per germline, CDR1 SGHVS and CDR2 FNYEAQ. The CDR3 sequence is 14 residues long.

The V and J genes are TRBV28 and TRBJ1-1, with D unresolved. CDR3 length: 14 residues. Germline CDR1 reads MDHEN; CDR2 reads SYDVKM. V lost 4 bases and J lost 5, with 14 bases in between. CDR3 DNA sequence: TGTGCCAGCAGTTGGGTAGTAGACGGGACTGAAGCTTTCTTT. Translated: CASSWVVDGTEAFF. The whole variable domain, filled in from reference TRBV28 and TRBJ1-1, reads DVKVTQSSRYLVKRTGEKVFLECVQDMDHENMFWYRQDPGLGLRLIYFSYDVKMKEKGDIPEGYSVSREKKERFSLILESASTNQTSMYLCASSWVVDGTEAFFGQGTRLTVV.

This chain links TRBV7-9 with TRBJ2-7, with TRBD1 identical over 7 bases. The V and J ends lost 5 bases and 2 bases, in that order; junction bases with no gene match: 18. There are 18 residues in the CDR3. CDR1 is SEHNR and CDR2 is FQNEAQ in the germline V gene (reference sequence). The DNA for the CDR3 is TGTGCCAGCAGCCCATCTTTTGATACAGGACAGGTACCCTACGAGCAGTACTTC. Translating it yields CASSPSFDTGQVPYEQYF.

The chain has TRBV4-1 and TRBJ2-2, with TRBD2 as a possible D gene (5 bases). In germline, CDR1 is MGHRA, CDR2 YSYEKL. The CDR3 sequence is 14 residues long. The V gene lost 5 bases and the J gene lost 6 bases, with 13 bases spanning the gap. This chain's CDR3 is CASSYGGDPGELFF. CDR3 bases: TGCGCCAGCAGCTATGGAGGCGACCCCGGGGAGCTGTTTTTT.

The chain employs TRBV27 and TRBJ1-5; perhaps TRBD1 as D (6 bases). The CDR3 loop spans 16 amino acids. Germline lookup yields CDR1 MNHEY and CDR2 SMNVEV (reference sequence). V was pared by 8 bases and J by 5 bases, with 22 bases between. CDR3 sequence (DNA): TGTGCCAGCCGCGCCGCCTCTAGGGGGATGGATCAGCCCCAGCATTTT. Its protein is CASRAASRGMDQPQHF.

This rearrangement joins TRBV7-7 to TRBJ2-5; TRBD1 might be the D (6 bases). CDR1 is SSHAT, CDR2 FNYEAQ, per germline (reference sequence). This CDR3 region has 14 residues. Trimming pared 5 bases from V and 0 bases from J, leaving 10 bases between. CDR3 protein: CASSPDRNQETQYF. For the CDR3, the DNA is TGTGCCAGCAGCCCCGACAGGAACCAAGAGACCCAGTACTTC.

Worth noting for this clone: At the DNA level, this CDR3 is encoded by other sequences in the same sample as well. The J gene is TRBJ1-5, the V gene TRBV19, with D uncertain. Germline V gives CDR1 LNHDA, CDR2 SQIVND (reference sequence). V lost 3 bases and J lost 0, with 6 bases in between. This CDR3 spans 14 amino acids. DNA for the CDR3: TGTGCCAGTAGTATCATGTATAGCAATCAGCCCCAGCATTTT. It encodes CASSIMYSNQPQHF.

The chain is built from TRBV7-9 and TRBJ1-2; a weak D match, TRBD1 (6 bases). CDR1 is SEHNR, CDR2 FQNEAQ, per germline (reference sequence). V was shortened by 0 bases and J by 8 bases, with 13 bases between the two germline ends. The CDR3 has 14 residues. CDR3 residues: CASSLAWGRAGYTF. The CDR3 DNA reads TGTGCCAGCAGCTTAGCGTGGGGGCGAGCGGGCTACACCTTC.

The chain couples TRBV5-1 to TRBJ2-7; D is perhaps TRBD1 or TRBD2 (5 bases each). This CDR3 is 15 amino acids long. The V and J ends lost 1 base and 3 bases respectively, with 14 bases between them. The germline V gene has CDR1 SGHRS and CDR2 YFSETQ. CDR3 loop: CASSLHLQGVYEQYF. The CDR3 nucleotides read TGCGCCAGCAGCTTGCATCTCCAGGGAGTCTACGAGCAGTACTTC.